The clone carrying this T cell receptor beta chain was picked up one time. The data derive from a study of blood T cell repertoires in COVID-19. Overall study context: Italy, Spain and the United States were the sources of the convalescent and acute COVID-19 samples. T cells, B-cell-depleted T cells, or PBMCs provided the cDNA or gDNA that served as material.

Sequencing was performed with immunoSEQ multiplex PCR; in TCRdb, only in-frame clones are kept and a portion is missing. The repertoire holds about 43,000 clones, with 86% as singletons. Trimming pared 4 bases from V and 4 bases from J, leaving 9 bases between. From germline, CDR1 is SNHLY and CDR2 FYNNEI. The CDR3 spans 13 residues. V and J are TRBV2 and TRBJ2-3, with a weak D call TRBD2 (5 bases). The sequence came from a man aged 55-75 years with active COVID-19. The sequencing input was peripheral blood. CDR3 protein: CASSAERADTQYF. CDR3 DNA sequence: TGTGCCAGCAGTGCGGAGAGGGCAGATACGCAGTATTTT. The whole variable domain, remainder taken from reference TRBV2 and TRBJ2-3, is EPEVTQTPSHQVTQMGQEVILRCVPISNHLYFYWYRQILGQKVEFLVSFYNNEISEKSEIFDDQFSVERPDGSNFTLKIRSTKLEDSAMYFCASSAERADTQYFGPGTRLTVL.